The 24 T cell receptor beta chains reported below all come from one sample, sequenced in a study of Ad26.COV2.S vaccination and SARS-CoV-2 variants. Sequenced by immunoSEQ multiplex PCR; TCRdb stores in-frame clones only, minus some. The table shows some 350,000 clones, with roughly 85% occurring only once. Treatment given: 15 to 20 received Ad26.COV2.S at low or high dose, single or two shots; 5 received placebo; per-sample allocation not given. Samples analyzed were those drawn on day 63 after the first vaccine or placebo injection. The input for sequencing was peripheral blood, taken in a trial of Ad26.COV2.S vaccine versus placebo. Every receptor here comes from a person between 18 and 65 years old who received the Ad26.COV2.S COVID-19 vaccine or a placebo.

J is TRBJ2-1 and V is TRBV11-2; D could derive from TRBD1 or TRBD2 (5 bases each). Germline-derived CDR1 and CDR2 are SGHAT and FQNNGV. This CDR3 comprises 14 residues. Trimming took off 5 bases at V and 1 base at J, with 9 bases between the two ends. CDR3 sequence (DNA): TGTGCCAGCAGCCCTGGGGGATCCTACAATGAGCAGTTCTTC. This encodes CASSPGGSYNEQFF.

V is TRBV2 and J is TRBJ1-4; weak D call: TRBD1 (5 bases). The V end was cut by 0 bases, the J end by 2 bases, with 13 bases between. The CDR3 contains 17 residues. Germline V CDR1 and CDR2: SNHLY, FYNNEI. The CDR3 sequence: CASSEASGGLTNEKLFF. The DNA for the CDR3 is TGTGCCAGCAGTGAAGCTTCCGGGGGGTTGACTAATGAAAAACTGTTTTTT.

V usage is TRBV6-1 and J usage is TRBJ2-7; possibly TRBD1 for D (5 bases). Germline CDR1 is MNHNS and CDR2 is SASEGT. The ends were cut back, 0 bases at V and 2 bases at J, with 14 bases in the middle. The CDR3 contains 16 residues. This CDR3 is CASSEALGQGTYEQYF. CDR3 coding DNA: TGTGCCAGCAGTGAAGCTCTAGGGCAGGGAACCTACGAGCAGTACTTC.

V usage is TRBV7-2 and J usage is TRBJ2-5, with TRBD2 identical over 12 bases. J gave up 4 bases and V 4 bases, and 10 bases lay outside the gene matches. CDR1 and CDR2 from the germline V gene are SGHTA and FQGNSA. The CDR3 contains 17 residues. For the CDR3, the DNA is TGTGCCAGCAGCTCCCTAGCTAGCGGGAGGGCCCGAGAGACCCAGTACTTC. Residues: CASSSLASGRARETQYF.

This rearrangement joins TRBV11-2 to TRBJ2-1; 11 bases match TRBD2. The CDR3 covers 16 residues. Germline CDR1 is SGHAT and CDR2 is FQNNGV. Losses at the gene ends were 4 bases for V and 9 bases for J; bases not matched to a gene: 11. For the CDR3, the DNA is TGTGCCAGCAGCTCGCTCGGGACTAGCGGTAAAGGTGAGCAGTTCTTC. Its translation is CASSSLGTSGKGEQFF.

Regarding this clone: A far larger clone is one nucleotide away, so this likely arose from a read error. V usage is TRBV5-5 and J usage is TRBJ2-7, with D hard to call. The V and J ends lost 5 bases and 2 bases respectively, with 5 bases between them. Germline-derived CDR1 and CDR2 are SGHKS and YYEKEE (reference sequence). There are 11 residues in the CDR3. The CDR3 DNA sequence: TGTGCCAGCAGGGTGGCCTACGAGCAGTACTTC. It yields the protein CASRVAYEQYF.

The gene calls are TRBV5-4 and TRBJ2-5; 10 nucleotides line up with TRBD2. The CDR3 is 14 residues long. The V segment lost 6 bases and the J segment 3 bases; nucleotides outside the gene matches: 5. The germline gives CDR1 SGHNT, CDR2 YYREEE (reference sequence). The CDR3 reads CASNVAGGEETQYF. CDR3 nucleotides: TGTGCCAGCAACGTAGCGGGAGGAGAAGAGACCCAGTACTTC.

J is TRBJ1-6 and V is TRBV4-3, with TRBD1 as a possible D gene (6 bases). V was pared by 0 bases and J by 10 bases, with 13 bases between. This CDR3 spans 15 amino acids. Germline values: CDR1 LGHNA, CDR2 YSLEER. Here the CDR3 DNA reads TGCGCCAGCAGCCAAGAGGGGGCCCCTGACTCACCCCTCCACTTT. This sequence encodes CASSQEGAPDSPLHF.

The sample holds many counts of this clone. This chain links TRBV7-9 with TRBJ2-6; D remains ambiguous. Between the trimmed V and J ends, which lost 5 bases and 2 bases, there was a span of 10 bases. Germline CDR1 SEHNR, CDR2 FQNEAQ (reference sequence). The CDR3 is 15 residues long. The CDR3 reads CASSPTAAGANVLTF. Written as DNA, the CDR3 is TGTGCCAGCAGCCCCACAGCCGCTGGGGCCAACGTCCTGACTTTC.

The V call is TRBV7-2, the J call TRBJ1-2, with 7 nucleotides matching TRBD1. This CDR3 contains 13 residues. CDR1 is SGHTA and CDR2 is FQGNSA in the germline V gene. Germline trimming cut 8 bases from V and 8 bases from J; bases unmatched to any gene: 11. The CDR3 nucleotides read TGTGCCAGCGGTGGTTACAGGGGTGGAGGCTACACCTTC. Amino acid sequence: CASGGYRGGGYTF.

There are many counts of this clone. CDR3 sequence (DNA): TGTGCCAGCAGTGACTCAGGGAACACTGAAGCTTTCTTT. Amino acid sequence: CASSDSGNTEAFF. V gene TRBV6-4 combines with J gene TRBJ1-1; D remains unclear. The CDR3 spans 13 residues. CDR1 and CDR2 (germline): MRHNA, SNTAGT. V lost 0 bases, J lost 1 base, and 3 bases lay in between.

The chain combines TRBV6-5 with TRBJ2-7; 11 nucleotides align to TRBD1. The CDR3 consists of 14 residues. V shed 7 bases, J shed 5 bases, and the junction held 7 bases outside the gene matches. CDR1 and CDR2 (germline): MNHEY, SVGAGI. The CDR3: CASMRTGGVDEQYF. The CDR3 DNA follows: TGTGCCAGCATGCGGACAGGGGGCGTCGACGAGCAGTACTTC.

The rearrangement links TRBV29-1 to TRBJ1-4, with D maybe TRBD1 (6 bases). The ends were cut back, 4 bases at V and 8 bases at J, with 17 bases in the middle. This CDR3 spans 14 amino acids. CDR1 and CDR2 from the germline V gene are SQVTM and ANQGSEA. CDR3 region: CSVAQGRGEEKLFF. In DNA form, the CDR3 reads TGCAGCGTTGCCCAGGGCAGGGGTGAAGAAAAACTGTTTTTT.

V and J are TRBV27 and TRBJ2-7; D possibly corresponds to TRBD1 (6 bases). Germline V gene sequence: CDR1 MNHEY, CDR2 SMNVEV (reference sequence). V lost 6 bases, J lost 5 bases, and 14 bases lay in between. The CDR3 runs to 13 residues. This chain's CDR3 is CASSWRSGDEQYF. For the CDR3, the DNA is TGTGCCAGCAGCTGGCGGTCAGGGGACGAGCAGTACTTC.

This chain joins TRBV6-5 and TRBJ1-3; 7 positions agree with TRBD1. CDR3 length: 14 amino acids. The V segment lost 9 bases and the J segment 0 bases; nucleotides outside the gene matches: 5. Germline loops: CDR1 MNHEY, CDR2 SVGAGI. The CDR3 region is CASRDSYSGNTIYF. In DNA form, the CDR3 reads TGTGCCAGTCGGGACAGCTACTCTGGAAACACCATATATTTT.

The V call is TRBV6-5, the J call TRBJ2-7; 9 bases line up with TRBD1. CDR1 is MNHEY, CDR2 SVGAGI, per germline. This CDR3 has 13 residues. V was pared by 6 bases and J by 4 bases, with 4 bases of the junction left unmatched. The CDR3 spells CASSRGTGYEQYF. CDR3 DNA: TGTGCCAGCAGCCGCGGGACAGGGTACGAGCAGTACTTC.

The J gene is TRBJ2-2, the V gene TRBV9, with unresolved D. The CDR3 sequence is 14 residues long. The V end lost 2 bases, the J end lost 1 base, and 6 bases lay between the germline ends. Germline-derived CDR1 and CDR2 are SGDLS and YYNGEE. CDR3 region: CASSVVVNTGELFF. The CDR3 nucleotides read TGTGCCAGCAGCGTCGTCGTGAACACCGGGGAGCTGTTTTTT.

The chain combines TRBV19 with TRBJ2-2; possibly TRBD2 for D (6 bases). The CDR3 totals 16 residues. Germline assignment: CDR1 LNHDA and CDR2 SQIVND (reference sequence). Deletions cut 1 base from V and 2 bases from J, with 11 bases between. In DNA form, the CDR3 reads TGTGCCAGTAGTATAGTGGGGGGAGAAAACACCGGGGAGCTGTTTTTT. It yields the protein CASSIVGGENTGELFF.

CDR3 DNA sequence: TGTGCCAGTAGTATGGTCGGCAGGGGCCTTTTGGAGACCCAGTACTTC. The encoded protein is CASSMVGRGLLETQYF. J is TRBJ2-5 and V is TRBV19, with D possibly matching TRBD1 (6 bases). The CDR3 extends over 16 amino acids. V lost 3 bases and J 5 bases, leaving 19 bases between the germline ends. CDR1 is LNHDA, CDR2 SQIVND, per germline (reference sequence).

This chain connects TRBV24-1 to TRBJ2-7; TRBD2 matches at 13 bases. Germline V gene sequence: CDR1 KGHDR, CDR2 SFDVKD. CDR3 length: 18 amino acids. The J segment lost 6 bases and the V segment lost 3 bases, leaving 13 bases of the junction unmatched. The CDR3 is CATSDTFGTSGTGPEQYF. The CDR3 nucleotides are TGTGCCACCAGTGATACCTTCGGGACTAGCGGGACTGGTCCCGAGCAGTACTTC.

The chain links TRBV18 to TRBJ2-3, with a weak D call TRBD2 (5 bases). CDR3 size: 15 residues. Deletions cut 1 base from V and 1 base from J, with 9 bases between. The germline gives CDR1 KGHSH, CDR2 LQKENI. CDR3 DNA sequence: TGTGCCAGCTCACCACGGAGCGGAGGCACAGATACGCAGTATTTT. It is translated as CASSPRSGGTDTQYF. The full variable domain, rest sourced from reference TRBV18 and TRBJ2-3, is NAGVMQNPRHLVRRRGQEARLRCSPMKGHSHVYWYRQLPEEGLKFMVYLQKENIIDESGMPKERFSAEFPKEGPSILRIQQVVRGDSAAYFCASSPRSGGTDTQYFGPGTRLTVL.

The rearrangement links TRBV5-4 to TRBJ2-1; D perhaps matches TRBD2 (5 bases). Germline CDR1 and CDR2: SGHNT and YYREEE (reference sequence). This CDR3 is built from 13 residues. V was shortened by 2 bases and J by 8 bases, with 11 bases between the two germline ends. CDR3 nucleotide sequence: TGTGCCAGCAGCTTAACTAGAGGTGATGAGCAGTTCTTC. Amino acid sequence: CASSLTRGDEQFF. The entire variable domain, with the rest obtained from reference TRBV5-4 and TRBJ2-1, is as follows: ETGVTQSPTHLIKTRGQQVTLRCSSQSGHNTVSWYQQALGQGPQFIFQYYREEENGRGNFPPRFSGLQFPNYSSELNVNALELDDSALYLCASSLTRGDEQFFGPGTRLTVL.

The chain uses TRBV5-5 and TRBJ2-1; D remains ambiguous. The V end lost 0 bases, the J end lost 2 bases, and 9 bases lay between the germline ends. Germline V gene lookup returns CDR1 SGHKS and CDR2 YYEKEE (reference sequence). This CDR3 comprises 15 residues. The CDR3 region has the DNA TGTGCCAGCAGCTTGGAGGCGGCGACCTACAATGAGCAGTTCTTC. As protein: CASSLEAATYNEQFF.

The chain is built from TRBV6-4 and TRBJ1-1, with a possible D match to TRBD1 (5 bases). The V gene's germline CDR1 is MRHNA and CDR2 SNTAGT. The CDR3 covers 15 residues. V was pared by 5 bases and J by 10 bases, with 23 bases between. As DNA, the CDR3 is TGTGCCAGCAGTCCTACCGGGGGAGGGTATCTTCGAGCTTTCTTT. Encoded protein: CASSPTGGGYLRAFF.